This paragraph reports one TCR beta chain. This clonotype was picked up many times. The clone's antigen remains unknown. Per-base quality was not reported, and no clone a single base away is much larger than it. The time point label corresponds to: persistent/refractory GD, antithyroid drugs over 5 years with positive TRAb. For both TCR sequencing and RNA sequencing, RNA was extracted from PBMCs using TRIzol. Graves' disease was diagnosed according to American Thyroid Association guidelines. Recruitment of patients was carried out at an endocrinology department in Xi'an, China. Each patient gave 9 to 10 milliliters of peripheral blood, collected in an EDTA anticoagulant tube. PBMCs were isolated by Ficoll Paque Plus density gradient separation without further T cell sorting. RNA quality was checked with an Agilent 2100 Bioanalyzer and agarose gel, and concentration with a NanoDrop 2000. Library prep was done by multiplex PCR. Sequencing relied on an Illumina HiSeq 4000. iRepertoire HTBI primers and Arm-PCR amplification of CDR3 regions were used to construct TCR beta libraries. Before sequencing, the PCR products underwent gel purification. On the study's bioinformatics: A total of under 80 TRBV and approximately 15 TRBJ segments were identified across samples and were used for gene usage analysis of CDR3 amino acid clonotypes. COPE and FqMerger were used to merge filtered high-quality paired reads into contigs. BLAST was used to align contigs to IMGT TRBV, TRBD and TRBJ reference genes, and CDR3 was defined according to IMGT. Clonotypes above 0.1% frequency were classified as highly expanded clones. Repertoire diversity was measured by Shannon entropy, and V-J evenness by the Gini coefficient. A clonotype was considered public if more than one individual shared it. In-frame beta chains were kept once TCRdb had trimmed the public reads at Q25 with fastp and called clones with MiXCR. Every CDR3 protein is listed once, alongside the most common genes and DNA of its rows. The V and J calls and clone size are TCRdb's, not the authors'. In all, the sample holds 400,000 to 500,000 distinct CDR3 sequences, and 20% to 25% of those were seen once. In total, the top ten clones hold roughly 7.1% of the sample.

This sample stems from a study of regulatory T cells in long-lasting Graves disease (dated by TCRdb to the early 2020s). For the wider study: Persistent Graves' disease was defined as persistently positive TSH receptor autoantibodies together with antithyroid drug treatment for over 5 years. The study was registered as a clinical trial and conducted in China. Antithyroid drugs had been taken for roughly 10 years on average by persistent Graves' disease patients in the clinical cohort. Peripheral blood TCR sequencing and RNA sequencing compared persistent Graves' disease patients with newly diagnosed Graves' disease patients. A total of roughly 33 samples underwent TCR sequencing: some 13 from persistent and approximately 20 from newly diagnosed Graves' disease patients.

Overall results and qualifications from the work: Patients with persistent disease shared more public clonotypes (about 2,500) than newly diagnosed patients did (more than 900). The authors acknowledged the small sample size as a limitation that may reduce accuracy. Lower TCR Shannon entropy and fewer highly expanded clones were observed in persistent Graves' disease patients than in newly diagnosed patients, which suggested clonal expansion. Only the TCR beta chain was sequenced and analyzed. Peripheral blood alone was examined, since thyroid tissue, which constituted the primary lesion, could not be accessed.

The sample consisted of peripheral blood mononuclear cells (PBMCs), taken when the disease was refractory, from a patient treated with antithyroid drugs. The TCR was taken from a female donor with Graves disease.

The encoded CDR3 is CASTTARAPLHF. The DNA is TGTGCCAGCACTACGGCCCGGGCACCCCTCCACTTT. The sequence links TRBV28 to TRBJ1-6; the D gene is unclear. V and J lose 7 bases and 11 bases, and a span of 12 bases separates them. The CDR3, from cysteine to phenylalanine, totals 12 residues. Only the CDR3 region is kept as DNA, spanning 36 bases read in frame from base 1. The CDR1 and CDR2 encoded by the germline V gene are MDHEN and SYDVKM.